These 4 T cell receptor beta chains originate from one sample sequenced in a study of identical twins (dated by TCRdb to about 2016). Libraries were constructed by 5' RACE. The sample was run on an Illumina HiSeq 2000. Using fastp at Q25 and MiXCR, TCRdb reprocessed the public reads and kept productive beta chains. Entries that share a CDR3 protein sequence are merged under the most common genes and DNA. The sample table contains 220,000 or so distinct CDR3 sequences; only one count was recorded for about 7% of them. The ten largest clones add up to 3% to 4.5% of the sample. This same sample was also part of a study on yellow fever vaccine responses in identical twins.

The specimen was memory (CD45RO+) T cells sorted from blood. The cell subset or site label, as the study defines it: CD45RO+ enriched T cells. The receptors come from a woman between 18 and 29 years old in good health.

This clonotype was seen repeatedly, ten times or more. The chain uses TRBV7-2 and TRBJ2-3, with D possibly being TRBD1 (5 bases). Trimming removed 5 bases from V and 4 bases from J, with 22 bases in between. The CDR3 has 17 amino acids. Germline-derived CDR1 and CDR2 are SGHTA and FQGNSA. For the CDR3, the DNA is TGTGCCAGCAGCCATGGGCAACCTCAGGGTCCCGCAGATACGCAGTATTTT. It yields the protein CASSHGQPQGPADTQYF.

Regarding this clonotype: The junction shows a germline mismatch at one end, possibly a read error. This chain joins TRBV6-1 and TRBJ2-3; a weak D match, TRBD2 (5 bases). Germline V gene data show CDR1 as MNHNS and CDR2 as SASEGT. The CDR3 has 13 residues. CDR3 nucleotide sequence: TGTGCCGGCAGTCTAGCCGCCGCAGATACGCAGTATTTT. Translated: CAGSLAAADTQYF.

The table lists this clonotype with a few counts. Germline is not matched at one junction end, which may reflect a read error. V and J are TRBV20-1 and TRBJ2-1, with a tentative D call TRBD2 (6 bases). The CDR3 covers 13 residues. Germline V gene sequence: CDR1 DFQATT, CDR2 SNEGSKA (reference sequence). The CDR3 DNA reads as TGCAGTGGTAGACTAGTCTCCTACAATGAGCAGTTCTTC. Amino acids: CSGRLVSYNEQFF.

In this sample, this clonotype turned up many times. This chain joins TRBV2 and TRBJ1-2, with a weak D call TRBD1 (5 bases). Germline V lookup: CDR1 SNHLY, CDR2 FYNNEI. CDR3 size: 13 residues. Trimming removed 5 bases at V and 8 bases at J, with 15 bases between. CDR3 residues: CASSPRDLGGYTF. CDR3 nucleotide sequence: TGTGCCAGCAGTCCCCGGGACCTCGGGGGCTACACCTTC.